A selection of T cell receptor beta chains follows, all from one sample in a study of cytomegalovirus exposure and HLA in healthy donors. Sequenced by immunoSEQ multiplex PCR; TCRdb stores in-frame clones only, minus some. The sample has 120,000 or so clones; approximately 91% are singletons. Sequenced sample: PBMCs. These receptors all stem from a man under 40 in good health and CMV-seronegative. CDR3s include the opening cysteine and the closing phenylalanine or tryptophan. Fields, in order: J gene, clone size, D gene, V gene, CDR3 DNA, CDR3 protein. D genes are given only for firm matches. Expanded clones get a size class; other rows say once, few or many, or leave the size out.

TRBJ2-3 few TRBD2 TRBV7-3 TGTGCCAGCAGCTCGGAACTAGCGGGAGGGACAGATACGCAGTATTTT CASSSELAGGTDTQYF
TRBJ2-7 . . TRBV6-5 TGTGCCAGCAGTTACGGGGCTCGAGCCAGAAACGAGCAGTACTTC CASSYGARARNEQYF
TRBJ2-5 once . TRBV5-1 TGCGCCAGCAGCCCCTCCAGGGGAGAGACCCAGTACTTC CASSPSRGETQYF
TRBJ2-7 . . TRBV5-6 TGTGCCAGCAGCAGGAGGGTACGTAGTAACGAGCAGTACTTC CASSRRVRSNEQYF
TRBJ2-5 . TRBD2 TRBV4-2 TGTGCCAGCAGCCGGTTGACTAGCGGAGGATCGCAAGAGACCCAGTACTTC CASSRLTSGGSQETQYF
TRBJ1-2 . TRBD1 TRBV5-1 TGCGCCAGCAGCTTGGCGCCGACAGGGGACGGCTACACCTTC CASSLAPTGDGYTF
TRBJ2-4 . TRBD2 TRBV11-2 TGTGCCAGCAGCTTCGGGCGGGAGGGCCTGAAAAACATTCAGTACTTC CASSFGREGLKNIQYF
TRBJ2-7 . TRBD2 TRBV7-9 TGTGCCAGCAGCTTACTAGCGGGAAATTTGAACGAGCAGTACTTC CASSLLAGNLNEQYF
TRBJ2-7 . . TRBV7-2 TGTGCCAGCAGCTTAGGCCGACTCTACGAGCAGTACTTC CASSLGRLYEQYF
TRBJ1-1 . . TRBV29-1 TGCAGCGTTGAGTTAGCGGTGAACACTGAAGCTTTCTTT CSVELAVNTEAFF
TRBJ2-3 . TRBD2 TRBV7-3 TGTGCCAGCAGCTTAACTAGCGGGAAGATAGATACGCAGTATTTT CASSLTSGKIDTQYF
TRBJ2-4 many . TRBV21-1 TGTGCCAGTCCGGGACAGGGGGCGAAAAACATTCAGTACTTC CASPGQGAKNIQYF
TRBJ2-2 few . TRBV6-4 TGTGCCAGCAGCCCGGGACAAACCGGGGAGCTGTTTTTT CASSPGQTGELFF
TRBJ2-7 once . TRBV19 TGTGCCAGTAGTCACAGGGAATCCTACGAGCAGTACTTC CASSHRESYEQYF
TRBJ2-2 . . TRBV5-1 TGCGCCAGCAGCTACATAGCGGTAATGAACACCGGGGAGCTGTTTTTT CASSYIAVMNTGELFF
TRBJ2-7 . . TRBV11-2 TGTGCCAGCAGCTTAGTTCCAGGGGCCTACGAGCAGTACTTC CASSLVPGAYEQYF
TRBJ1-5 . . TRBV30 TGTGCCTGGAGTGAGGGAGGTAGCAATCAGCCCCAGCATTTT CAWSEGGSNQPQHF
TRBJ2-1 . . TRBV5-1 TGCGCCAGCAGCTTGGCCCTTCAGACGGGTTACAATGAGCAGTTCTTC CASSLALQTGYNEQFF
TRBJ1-5 . . TRBV18 TGTGCCAGCTCACCGGTTACCCGCCAGGGCAAGAATCAGCCCCAGCATTTT CASSPVTRQGKNQPQHF
TRBJ1-1 . TRBD1 TRBV15 TGTGCCACCAGCAGAGATAGGGGGCCGAACACTGAAGCTTTCTTT CATSRDRGPNTEAFF
TRBJ2-5 . TRBD2 TRBV6-1 TGTGCCAGCAGTGCCCTAGCGGGAGGGAGTGAGACCCAGTACTTC CASSALAGGSETQYF
TRBJ1-4 few . TRBV27 TGTGCCAGCAGGGGCCAGGGAGGGTTCGAAAAACTGTTTTTT CASRGQGGFEKLFF
TRBJ2-5 once TRBD1 TRBV10-2 TGCGCCAGCAGTGACGGAAAGACAGGGGTCGTAGAGACCCAGTACTTC CASSDGKTGVVETQYF
TRBJ2-1 . . TRBV11-2 TGTGCCAGCAGCTTAGATCGTGTCGGGAGCAGTGAGCAGTTCTTC CASSLDRVGSSEQFF
TRBJ2-1 . TRBD2 TRBV10-1 TGCGCCAGCAGTGAGCCAGCCAGCGGGAGCTCCTACAATGAGCAGTTCTTC CASSEPASGSSYNEQFF
TRBJ2-3 . . TRBV5-1 TGCGCCAGCAGCTTGGCAGGGGGAGGAGATACGCAGTATTTT CASSLAGGGDTQYF
TRBJ2-7 . TRBD1 TRBV5-1 TGCGCCAGCAGCTTTATAGGGGGCGGCTACGAGCAGTACTTC CASSFIGGGYEQYF
TRBJ2-5 . . TRBV29-1 TGCAGCGTCCGGGGAGGAAGAGAGACCCAGTACTTC CSVRGGRETQYF
TRBJ1-2 . TRBD1 TRBV10-3 TGTGCCATCAGCTCAACAGGGGGCGTTGGCTATGGCTACACCTTC CAISSTGGVGYGYTF
TRBJ2-7 . . TRBV6-5 TGTGCCAGCAGTTACTCCGACAGCTCCTACGAGCAGTACTTC CASSYSDSSYEQYF
TRBJ2-5 . . TRBV6-6 TGTGCCAGCAGAGGCGGGATGGGGGAGACCCAGTACTTC CASRGGMGETQYF
TRBJ2-7 . TRBD2 TRBV4-1 TGCGCCAGCAGCCAAGGTTTGCGGGGGACCTCCTACGAGCAGTACTTC CASSQGLRGTSYEQYF
TRBJ2-1 . TRBD2 TRBV30 TGTGCCTGGAGTCTTGGAGCGGGAGGGGAGTTCTACAATGAGCAGTTCTTC CAWSLGAGGEFYNEQFF
TRBJ1-2 few TRBD1 TRBV2 TGTGCCAGCAGGGTCGGCGACAGGGCTGCCTATGGCTACACCTTC CASRVGDRAAYGYTF
TRBJ2-2 . . TRBV7-2 TGTGCCAGCCGCCGACTAGCGAACACCGGGGAGCTGTTTTTT CASRRLANTGELFF